A single sample gave rise to the 7 T cell receptor beta chains below, sequenced in a study of blood T cell repertoires in COVID-19. Profiling relied on immunoSEQ multiplex PCR, and the TCRdb table lists in-frame clones only, not all of them. In the table there are about 360,000 clones, 80% to 90% of which are singletons. Specimen: peripheral blood. The receptor source for this set is a woman aged 55-69 years with COVID-19, enrolled during active disease.

This chain connects TRBV6-2 or TRBV6-3 to TRBJ2-7; TRBD1 matches at 7 bases. V shed 4 bases and J 2 bases; nucleotides not matched to a gene: 5. Germline loops: CDR1 MNHEY, CDR2 SVGEGT. CDR3 length: 14 amino acids. CDR3 sequence reads: CASSLTGVPYEQYF. The CDR3 bases are TGTGCCAGCAGTTTAACAGGGGTCCCCTACGAGCAGTACTTC.

This chain connects TRBV19 to TRBJ2-5, with D perhaps TRBD1 (5 bases). CDR1 is LNHDA and CDR2 is SQIVND in the germline V gene (reference sequence). Trimming took off 0 bases at V and 5 bases at J, with 10 bases between the two ends. The CDR3 is 14 amino acids. The CDR3 spells CASSIEGKGETQYF. As DNA, the CDR3 is TGTGCCAGTAGTATAGAGGGGAAGGGGGAGACCCAGTACTTC. The full variable domain, completed using reference TRBV19 and TRBJ2-5, is DGGITQSPKYLFRKEGQNVTLSCEQNLNHDAMYWYRQDPGQGLRLIYYSQIVNDFQKGDIAEGYSVSREKKESFPLTVTSAQKNPTAFYLCASSIEGKGETQYFGPGTRLLVL.

The gene calls are TRBV13 and TRBJ2-1; D remains unclear. Trimming removed 3 bases at V and 0 bases at J, with 6 bases between. The CDR3 totals 14 residues. Germline V gene data show CDR1 as PRHDT and CDR2 as FYEKMQ (reference sequence). The DNA of the CDR3 is TGTGCCAGCAGCTTCCGGAGCTCCTACAATGAGCAGTTCTTC. It codes for CASSFRSSYNEQFF.

This chain uses TRBV9 with TRBJ2-3; 10 bases fit TRBD2. Germline assignment: CDR1 SGDLS and CDR2 YYNGEE. V was pared by 0 bases and J by 2 bases, with 6 bases of the junction left unmatched. The CDR3 is made up of 17 amino acids. For the CDR3, the DNA is TGTGCCAGCAGCGTAGGCCTAGCGGGGGAGATCACAGATACGCAGTATTTT. Protein product: CASSVGLAGEITDTQYF.

For the CDR3, the DNA is TGTGCAGCCCTCCTTCGGGGGACCCTATTAAACACTGAAGCTTTCTTT. Amino acid sequence: CAALLRGTLLNTEAFF. The chain uses TRBV2 and TRBJ1-1, with D perhaps TRBD1 (5 bases). The CDR3 has 16 residues. Germline V lookup: CDR1 SNHLY, CDR2 FYNNEI.

The J gene is TRBJ2-1, the V gene TRBV19, with 9 bases matching TRBD2. Per germline, CDR1 LNHDA and CDR2 SQIVND (reference sequence). This CDR3 comprises 15 residues. The trim removed 3 bases at V and 7 bases at J, leaving 7 bases unmatched. This chain's CDR3 is CASSISGGGANEQFF. The CDR3 DNA reads as TGTGCCAGTAGTATTAGTGGCGGGGGGGCAAATGAGCAGTTCTTC.

The J gene is TRBJ2-1, the V gene TRBV9; D gene ambiguous. The CDR3 covers 11 residues. V was shortened by 2 bases and J by 5 bases, with 2 bases between the two germline ends. The germline CDR1 and CDR2 sequences are SGDLS and YYNGEE. Written as DNA, the CDR3 is TGTGCCAGCAGCGTCGACAATGAGCAGTTCTTC. This codes for CASSVDNEQFF.